The TCR beta chain under discussion was sequenced for a study of blood T cell repertoires in COVID-19. Study context: The study drew acute and convalescent COVID-19 samples from the United States, Italy and Spain. Sources were T cells, B-cell-depleted T cells, or PBMCs; the material itself was cDNA or gDNA.

V lost 3 bases to trimming and J lost 1 base, with 9 bases between them. Germline CDR1 is KGHSH and CDR2 is LQKENI. There are 14 residues in the CDR3. In the authors' methods: The authors estimated nucleated cell counts from reference gene primer amplification. Measured with immunoSEQ multiplex PCR; TCRdb has only the in-frame clones, and not every one. The V and J calls and clone size come from that table; D and trimming were worked out from the DNA. The sample consists of about 250,000 clones, about 86% of them appearing once. This chain joins TRBV18 and TRBJ1-1; D unclear. The clonotype originates from a man aged 35-49 years with active or convalescent COVID-19. The sample taken for sequencing was peripheral blood. The CDR3: CASSPGARNTEAFF. The CDR3 nucleotides read TGTGCCAGCTCACCGGGCGCCCGGAACACTGAAGCTTTCTTT.